Each of the 22 T cell receptor beta chains below was sequenced from the same sample in a study of T cell clonotyping in hematopoietic cell transplantation. TCRdb's table, derived via immunoSEQ multiplex PCR, lists solely in-frame clones and lacks some. This table holds about 45,000 clones, 94% found once. The sequenced sample was peripheral blood mononuclear cells. These receptors were collected from a woman between 50 and 59 years old in good health. Some clones in this sample may be carry-over from other donors' samples.

V gene TRBV5-1 combines with J gene TRBJ2-7; D is perhaps TRBD1 (6 bases). Germline values: CDR1 SGHRS, CDR2 YFSETQ. This CDR3 spans 15 amino acids. Trimming shortened V by 4 bases and J by 0 bases, and 14 bases separated the two germline ends. The CDR3 DNA reads TGCGCCAGCAGCCCACAGGGTAAAAGCTCCTACGAGCAGTACTTC. Translation gives CASSPQGKSSYEQYF.

This clone was recorded only once. The chain links TRBV4-2 to TRBJ1-3; 8 bases match TRBD1. Trimming removed 1 base from V and 7 bases from J; junction bases left unmatched: 6. The CDR3 is made up of 15 amino acids. In germline, CDR1 is LGHNA, CDR2 YNFKEQ. The DNA for the CDR3 is TGTGCCAGCAGCCAAGCCCAGGGACAGGCCAACACCATATATTTT. Encoded protein: CASSQAQGQANTIYF.

The chain recombines TRBV7-2 with TRBJ2-7; D possibly corresponds to TRBD1 (5 bases). The CDR3 is 17 residues long. Trimming stripped 2 bases from V and 2 bases from J, with 19 bases between. Germline lookup yields CDR1 SGHTA and CDR2 FQGNSA. The CDR3 reads CASSLIGAGVGPYEQYF. The CDR3 DNA sequence: TGTGCCAGCAGCTTAATTGGGGCTGGGGTGGGGCCCTACGAGCAGTACTTC.

This chain connects TRBV4-1 to TRBJ2-5; 9 nucleotides align to TRBD2. Germline V lookup: CDR1 MGHRA, CDR2 YSYEKL. This CDR3 comprises 17 residues. Losses at the gene ends were 1 base for V and 5 bases for J; bases not matched to a gene: 11. The CDR3 sequence is CASSQGAWAGGRETQYF. The CDR3 DNA is TGCGCCAGCAGCCAAGGGGCTTGGGCGGGGGGGCGTGAGACCCAGTACTTC.

The chain carries TRBV7-3 and TRBJ2-5; the match to TRBD2 covers 16 bases. This CDR3 has 16 amino acids. Germline V gives CDR1 SGHTA, CDR2 FQGTGA. The ends lost 4 bases at V and 6 bases at J; junction bases unmatched: 5. This CDR3 reads CASSSGLAGGPQTQYF. The CDR3 bases are TGTGCCAGCAGCTCGGGACTAGCGGGGGGGCCTCAGACCCAGTACTTC.

V gene TRBV10-3 combines with J gene TRBJ1-6; no clear D. The CDR3 is 15 residues long. Between the trimmed V and J ends, which lost 10 bases and 5 bases, there was a span of 18 bases. The germline V gene has CDR1 ENHRY and CDR2 SYGVKD. The CDR3 nucleotides are TGTGCCACTAAAGGGAGCCAGAGTGATAATTCACCCCTCCACTTT. This translates into CATKGSQSDNSPLHF.

The chain carries TRBV27 and TRBJ1-1, with no clear D. Germline values: CDR1 MNHEY, CDR2 SMNVEV (reference sequence). V was clipped by 2 bases and J by 3 bases, with 10 bases between them. The CDR3 has 14 residues. In DNA, the CDR3 is TGTGCCAGCAGTTTAGCAGGAAGGGACACTGAAGCTTTCTTT. Translation: CASSLAGRDTEAFF.

The rearrangement links TRBV27 to TRBJ2-1; tentative D call: TRBD2 (5 bases). Looked up from germline, CDR1 is MNHEY and CDR2 is SMNVEV (reference sequence). V gave up 3 bases and J gave up 1 base, with 7 bases separating them. The CDR3 is 14 amino acids. CDR3: CASSFRDSYNEQFF. In DNA, the CDR3 is TGTGCCAGCAGTTTTCGGGATTCCTACAATGAGCAGTTCTTC.

The V and J genes are TRBV7-2 and TRBJ1-2, with no clear D. The ends were cut back, 1 base at V and 3 bases at J, with 6 bases in the middle. CDR3 size: 13 residues. The germline gives CDR1 SGHTA, CDR2 FQGNSA. In DNA form, the CDR3 reads TGTGCCAGCAGCTTAGAGGTGGACTATGGCTACACCTTC. This encodes CASSLEVDYGYTF. The whole variable domain, remainder taken from reference TRBV7-2 and TRBJ1-2, is GAGVSQSPSNKVTEKGKDVELRCDPISGHTALYWYRQSLGQGLEFLIYFQGNSAPDKSGLPSDRFSAERTGGSVSTLTIQRTQQEDSAVYLCASSLEVDYGYTFGSGTRLTVV.

The CDR3 loop is CASSQERLAGENYYEQYF. For the CDR3, the DNA is TGTGCCAGCAGCCAAGAACGCCTAGCGGGGGAGAATTACTACGAGCAGTACTTC. The gene calls are TRBV4-2 and TRBJ2-7; the match to TRBD2 covers 10 bases. The ends lost 0 bases at V and 3 bases at J; junction bases unmatched: 11. The CDR3 has 18 residues. CDR1 is LGHNA, CDR2 YNFKEQ, per germline.

V usage is TRBV9 and J usage is TRBJ2-5; tentatively, D is TRBD1 (6 bases). The CDR3 has 15 residues. The V gene lost 4 bases and the J gene lost 3 bases, with 16 bases spanning the gap. Germline V gene lookup returns CDR1 SGDLS and CDR2 YYNGEE. The CDR3 nucleotides are TGTGCCAGCAGCTCCTCGGGACACACAAAAGAGACCCAGTACTTC. Translation: CASSSSGHTKETQYF.

This chain joins TRBV29-1 and TRBJ1-2; no definite D call. Germline V CDR1 and CDR2: SQVTM, ANQGSEA. This CDR3 is built from 11 residues. Deletions cut 4 bases from V and 9 bases from J, with 12 bases between. As DNA, the CDR3 is TGCAGCGTTGCTAGGGTAGATAGCTACACCTTC. Amino acids: CSVARVDSYTF. The complete variable domain, with remaining parts taken from reference TRBV29-1 and TRBJ1-2, reads SAVISQKPSRDICQRGTSLTIQCQVDSQVTMMFWYRQQPGQSLTLIATANQGSEATYESGFVIDKFPISRPNLTFSTLTVSNMSPEDSSIYLCSVARVDSYTFGSGTRLTVV.

V usage is TRBV5-4 and J usage is TRBJ2-3; D uncertain. V was trimmed by 0 bases and J by 2 bases, leaving 13 bases between them. The CDR3 sequence is 16 residues long. Germline CDR1 SGHNT, CDR2 YYREEE (reference sequence). The CDR3, as DNA: TGTGCCAGCAGCTTGGATAGAGCCGGCACCACAGATACGCAGTATTTT. It is translated as CASSLDRAGTTDTQYF.

This rearrangement joins TRBV11-2 to TRBJ2-3; D uncertain. Trimming cost V 0 bases and J 1 base, with 2 bases left between them. Germline-derived CDR1 and CDR2 are SGHAT and FQNNGV. This CDR3 is 13 amino acids long. The CDR3 is CASSLDRTDTQYF. CDR3 sequence (DNA): TGTGCCAGCAGCTTAGATCGCACAGATACGCAGTATTTT.

The V and J genes are TRBV19 and TRBJ1-2; 8 bases align to TRBD1. Per the germline V gene, CDR1 is LNHDA and CDR2 is SQIVND (reference sequence). The CDR3 has 12 residues. The ends lost 5 bases at V and 8 bases at J; junction bases unmatched: 4. CDR3 sequence (DNA): TGTGCCAGTAGTTGGACAGGGCAAGGCTACACCTTC. Translation gives CASSWTGQGYTF.

With respect to this clone: One junction end disagrees with the germline gene, perhaps due to a read error. This sequence joins TRBV7-6 and TRBJ2-1, with D uncertain. The CDR3 runs to 12 residues. Germline CDR1 is SGHVS and CDR2 is FNYEAQ. CDR3 DNA sequence: TGTGCCAGCACCTTAACTGGCAATGAGCAGTTCTTC. Its protein product is CASTLTGNEQFF.

The V call is TRBV6-5, the J call TRBJ1-1, with TRBD1 as a possible D gene (6 bases). Deletions cut 5 bases from V and 10 bases from J, with 17 bases between. This CDR3 contains 13 residues. Per germline, CDR1 MNHEY and CDR2 SVGAGI. The CDR3 bases are TGTGCCAGCAGTCCCCGGGGGGCGGGAGGAGCTTTCTTT. Residues: CASSPRGAGGAFF.

V gene TRBV4-1 combines with J gene TRBJ2-5; possibly TRBD1 or TRBD2 for D (5 bases each). The J call may not be correct, given that the DNA end is closer to TRBJ2-7. CDR3 size: 16 residues. Germline V gene sequence: CDR1 MGHRA, CDR2 YSYEKL. The CDR3 region has the DNA TGCGCCAGCAGCCAAGTGGGTGTCGACGGGACCACCGAGCAGTACTTC. It translates to CASSQVGVDGTTEQYF.

This clone was found once. This sequence joins TRBV7-9 and TRBJ1-5; tentative D call: TRBD1 (6 bases). The CDR3 consists of 16 residues. CDR1 is SEHNR and CDR2 is FQNEAQ in the germline V gene (reference sequence). V dropped 7 bases and J dropped 4 bases, with 20 bases sitting between them. The CDR3 DNA sequence: TGTGCCAGCACCCAATCCGGGGGGGCGGGAAATCAGCCCCAGCATTTT. Translating gives CASTQSGGAGNQPQHF.

J is TRBJ2-1 and V is TRBV19; possible D gene TRBD2, 6 bases. Trimming pared 9 bases from V and 5 bases from J, leaving 23 bases between. The CDR3 is 16 residues long. Germline-derived CDR1 and CDR2 are LNHDA and SQIVND (reference sequence). The DNA for the CDR3 is TGTGCCAGCGCACTATCCTGGCGGGACTCACACAATGAGCAGTTCTTC. Its protein product is CASALSWRDSHNEQFF.

The chain's CDR3 is CASSELAGGKETQYF. The CDR3 coding sequence is TGTGCCAGCAGTGAACTAGCGGGGGGGAAGGAGACCCAGTACTTC. The V and J genes are TRBV6-4 and TRBJ2-5; TRBD2 matches 13 bases. V was pared by 3 bases and J by 5 bases, with 3 bases of the junction left unmatched. CDR3 length: 15 amino acids. Germline assignment: CDR1 MRHNA and CDR2 SNTAGT.

This chain connects TRBV6-6 to TRBJ1-1, with D tentatively TRBD1 (5 bases). CDR3 size: 14 residues. Germline CDR1 is MNHNY and CDR2 is SVGAGI (reference sequence). Trimming took off 0 bases at V and 5 bases at J, with 10 bases between the two ends. DNA for the CDR3: TGTGCCAGCAGTTACTCCGACAGTCGAACTGAAGCTTTCTTT. This sequence encodes CASSYSDSRTEAFF.